What follows are 29 T cell receptor beta chains derived from one specimen sequenced in a study of sequential checkpoint blockade in melanoma. Indicated treatment: randomized to nivolumab then ipilimumab (arm A) or the reverse (arm B). Using immunoSEQ multiplex PCR, the repertoire was profiled, and TCRdb retains in-frame clones only, with some absent. The table has about 15,000 clones, roughly 82% seen once; the top ten hold around 30%. The sample consisted of CD8+ T cells sorted from blood (inferred from file names), taken from a patient given nivolumab and ipilimumab in sequence. The origin of the receptors is a human donor with melanoma.

In its sample, this clone was seen a few times. The rearrangement links TRBV7-9 to TRBJ1-3, with TRBD1 as a possible D gene (6 bases). The CDR3 totals 15 residues. CDR1 is SEHNR and CDR2 is FQNEAQ in the germline V gene (reference sequence). Trimming left V 5 bases short and J 2 bases short, with 13 bases between. DNA for the CDR3: TGTGCCAGCAGCGCTGGGACACCGCCTGGAAACACCATATATTTT. It translates to CASSAGTPPGNTIYF.

This clone has only a few counts. DNA for the CDR3: TGCGCCAGCAGTGGATGGCCTAGCCGCTATGGCTACACCTTC. Translated: CASSGWPSRYGYTF. V is TRBV10-2 and J is TRBJ1-2; D not resolved. There are 14 residues in the CDR3. The V end lost 4 bases, the J end lost 4 bases, and 13 bases lay between the germline ends. Germline lookup yields CDR1 WSHSY and CDR2 SAAADI.

The J gene is TRBJ2-7, the V gene TRBV5-6; possible D gene TRBD1, 6 bases. V lost 0 bases and J 1 base, leaving 17 bases between the germline ends. CDR1 and CDR2 from the germline V gene are SGHDT and YYEEEE. The CDR3 covers 17 residues. DNA of the CDR3: TGTGCCAGCAGCTTGGACAGGGTTGGGCTCCGGTCCTACGAGCAGTACTTC. It yields the protein CASSLDRVGLRSYEQYF.

The chain uses TRBV10-1 and TRBJ1-6; 8 bases agree with TRBD1. Germline V lookup: CDR1 WNHNN, CDR2 SYGVQD (reference sequence). The CDR3 has 15 residues. V was pared by 4 bases and J by 7 bases, with 6 bases of the junction left unmatched. In DNA form, the CDR3 reads TGCGCCAGCAGTGCGGACAGGGTACAAAATTCACCCCTCCACTTT. Its translation is CASSADRVQNSPLHF.

This chain joins TRBV10-3 and TRBJ2-7; D not resolved. Germline V lookup: CDR1 ENHRY, CDR2 SYGVKD. V lost 9 bases and J lost 0, with 12 bases in between. The CDR3 consists of 13 residues. The chain's CDR3 is CAILDGGSYEQYF. In DNA, the CDR3 is TGTGCCATTCTCGACGGCGGCTCCTACGAGCAGTACTTC.

V usage is TRBV27 and J usage is TRBJ2-7; tentatively, D is TRBD1 (5 bases). Trimming stripped 4 bases from V and 2 bases from J, with 12 bases between. The CDR3 contains 14 residues. CDR1 and CDR2 (germline): MNHEY, SMNVEV (reference sequence). Here the CDR3 reads CASSSSTEPYEQYF. For the CDR3, the DNA is TGTGCCAGCAGTTCCTCGACAGAACCCTACGAGCAGTACTTC.

This rearrangement joins TRBV27 to TRBJ2-7; 11 positions match TRBD1. The V and J ends lost 6 bases and 4 bases, in that order; junction bases with no gene match: 2. Per germline, CDR1 MNHEY and CDR2 SMNVEV (reference sequence). This CDR3 region has 13 residues. CDR3 in amino acids: CASRDRGRYEQYF. For the CDR3, the DNA is TGTGCCAGCAGGGACAGGGGGCGTTACGAGCAGTACTTC.

The V and J genes are TRBV18 and TRBJ2-4; no clear D gene. The germline V gene encodes CDR1 KGHSH and CDR2 LQKENI. V lost 8 bases and J 7 bases, leaving 18 bases between the germline ends. The CDR3 has 14 residues. The CDR3 coding sequence is TGTGCCAGCCAACCCCTAAGTGGAGAGAACATTCAGTACTTC. Translating gives CASQPLSGENIQYF.

This clone was seen more than once but under ten times. The V gene is TRBV18, the J gene TRBJ1-6; 9 bases map to TRBD1. V was pared by 3 bases and J by 7 bases, with 7 bases of the junction left unmatched. There are 16 residues in the CDR3. Germline CDR1 is KGHSH and CDR2 is LQKENI. CDR3 loop: CASSPWGQGRNSPLHF. As DNA, the CDR3 is TGTGCCAGCTCACCGTGGGGACAGGGACGAAATTCACCCCTCCACTTT.

The rearrangement uses TRBV7-8 and TRBJ2-3, with 11 bases aligning to TRBD2. The V and J ends lost 5 bases and 2 bases, in that order; junction bases with no gene match: 3. The CDR3 spans 15 residues. Germline V CDR1 and CDR2: SGHVS, FQNEAQ. CDR3 sequence: CASSGSGRDTDTQYF. CDR3 nucleotides: TGTGCCAGCAGCGGTAGCGGGAGGGACACAGATACGCAGTATTTT.

The chain has TRBV27 and TRBJ2-1, with D unclear. V lost 8 bases and J lost 4, with 18 bases in between. Per germline, CDR1 MNHEY and CDR2 SMNVEV (reference sequence). The CDR3 sequence is 15 residues long. The CDR3 loop reads CASAGTPTTYNEQFF. The CDR3 DNA follows: TGTGCCAGCGCCGGCACGCCGACGACTTACAATGAGCAGTTCTTC.

This clone was counted a few times. At the DNA level, this CDR3 is encoded by other sequences in the same sample as well. This chain links TRBV7-8 with TRBJ2-2; D is uncertain. Germline V lookup: CDR1 SGHVS, CDR2 FQNEAQ. There are 12 residues in the CDR3. With 5 bases removed from V and 4 bases from J, the gap between germline ends came to 5 bases. The CDR3 loop is CASSPSTGELFF. The CDR3 DNA is TGTGCCAGCAGCCCCAGCACCGGGGAGCTGTTTTTT.

This clone was observed once. V and J are TRBV18 and TRBJ2-2; 10 bases align to TRBD2. This CDR3 region has 16 residues. Germline V gene lookup returns CDR1 KGHSH and CDR2 LQKENI. V was clipped by 1 base and J by 6 bases; unmatched bases: 5. DNA for the CDR3: TGTGCCAGCTCACCACTACGCGGACTAGCGGCCGGGGAGCTGTTTTTT. Amino acid sequence: CASSPLRGLAAGELFF.

A word on this clone: An end of the junction differs from the germline gene, which may be a read error. This chain connects TRBV6-4 to TRBJ2-3, with 7 nucleotides matching TRBD1. The CDR3 is made up of 15 amino acids. Germline assignment: CDR1 MRHNA and CDR2 SNTAGT. The CDR3 spells CAGSDGGTDTDTQYF. In DNA form, the CDR3 reads TGTGCCGGCAGTGACGGTGGGACAGACACAGATACGCAGTATTTT.

The CDR3 DNA sequence: TGCGCCAGCAGTGTCCGCGGGAAGGACTACGAGCAGTACTTC. This translates into CASSVRGKDYEQYF. The chain carries TRBV10-1 and TRBJ2-7, with D perhaps TRBD2 (6 bases). The germline gives CDR1 WNHNN, CDR2 SYGVQD (reference sequence). The ends were cut back, 4 bases at V and 3 bases at J, with 13 bases in the middle. The CDR3 totals 14 residues.

The rearrangement joins TRBV5-1 to TRBJ1-6; a possible D gene is TRBD1 (6 bases). Germline V CDR1 and CDR2: SGHRS, YFSETQ. The CDR3 totals 15 residues. V lost 5 bases and J 0 bases, leaving 9 bases between the germline ends. CDR3 sequence: CASRADSSYNSPLHF. CDR3 nucleotides: TGCGCCAGCAGGGCGGACAGCTCCTATAATTCACCCCTCCACTTT.

The V gene is TRBV15, the J gene TRBJ2-1; TRBD1 is a possible D gene (6 bases). This CDR3 comprises 13 residues. Trimming took 3 bases from V and 5 from J, leaving 8 bases between them. Germline V gene lookup returns CDR1 LNHNV and CDR2 YYDKDF (reference sequence). The CDR3 protein is CATSSYRDNEQFF. The DNA for the CDR3 is TGTGCCACCAGCAGTTACAGGGACAATGAGCAGTTCTTC.

As concerns this clone: This sample includes further DNA sequences coding for the same CDR3. This chain joins TRBV5-6 and TRBJ2-1; 9 bases are a match to TRBD2. The germline V gene encodes CDR1 SGHDT and CDR2 YYEEEE. The V segment lost 0 bases and the J segment 6 bases; nucleotides outside the gene matches: 4. CDR3 length: 15 residues. The DNA of the CDR3 is TGTGCCAGCAGCTTGGCCTTAGCGGGAGTCAATGAGCAGTTCTTC. Translated: CASSLALAGVNEQFF.

The chain has TRBV7-9 and TRBJ2-1, with D hard to call. V was clipped by 3 bases and J by 0 bases, with 9 bases between them. Germline V gene lookup returns CDR1 SEHNR and CDR2 FQNEAQ (reference sequence). The CDR3 has 15 residues. The CDR3 nucleotides are TGTGCCAGCAGCTTCTCCGATAGCTCCTACAATGAGCAGTTCTTC. It encodes CASSFSDSSYNEQFF. Full variable domain (outside the CDR3, taken from reference TRBV7-9 and TRBJ2-1): DTGVSQNPRHKITKRGQNVTFRCDPISEHNRLYWYRQTLGQGPEFLTYFQNEAQLEKSRLLSDRFSAERPKGSFSTLEIQRTEQGDSAMYLCASSFSDSSYNEQFFGPGTRLTVL.

Notes on this clone: One end of the junction is discordant with germline, which a read error may explain. The chain couples TRBV27 to TRBJ2-1, with 9 positions matching TRBD1. The V gene's germline CDR1 is MNHEY and CDR2 SMNVEV (reference sequence). This CDR3 comprises 12 residues. The CDR3 bases are TGTGCCAGCAGCCCGAGAGGGACAGGGAGCATCTTC. Its translation is CASSPRGTGSIF.

J is TRBJ1-2 and V is TRBV6-4; no clear D. The CDR3 extends over 15 amino acids. Trimming stripped 0 bases from V and 8 bases from J, with 16 bases between. Germline CDR1 and CDR2: MRHNA and SNTAGT. CDR3 nucleotide sequence: TGTGCCAGCAGTGACTCGAGGCAAGACTATAAGGGCTACACCTTC. It is translated as CASSDSRQDYKGYTF.

The chain joins TRBV5-6 to TRBJ2-3; 7 positions match TRBD2. The ends lost 0 bases at V and 2 bases at J; junction bases unmatched: 6. CDR1 is SGHDT and CDR2 is YYEEEE in the germline V gene. CDR3 size: 16 residues. The CDR3 DNA reads TGTGCCAGCAGCTTGGCCGGCGGGAGAGCCACAGATACGCAGTATTTT. Translation: CASSLAGGRATDTQYF. Complete variable domain (other parts from reference TRBV5-6 and TRBJ2-3): DAGVTQSPTHLIKTRGQQVTLRCSPKSGHDTVSWYQQALGQGPQFIFQYYEEEERQRGNFPDRFSGHQFPNYSSELNVNALLLGDSALYLCASSLAGGRATDTQYFGPGTRLTVL.

The chain carries TRBV27 and TRBJ2-1; 7 positions agree with TRBD1. V gave up 6 bases and J gave up 2 bases; unmatched junction bases: 7. The CDR3 covers 15 residues. Germline V gene lookup returns CDR1 MNHEY and CDR2 SMNVEV (reference sequence). The CDR3 loop is CASSQAGTAYNEQFF. In DNA form, the CDR3 reads TGTGCCAGCAGCCAAGCCGGGACAGCCTACAATGAGCAGTTCTTC.

The chain combines TRBV6-1 with TRBJ2-2, with 11 bases fitting TRBD2. CDR1 MNHNS and CDR2 SASEGT come from the germline V gene. This CDR3 is 14 amino acids long. J was trimmed by 8 bases and V by 7 bases; bases with no gene match: 6. This CDR3 reads CASKETSGVGELFF. As DNA, the CDR3 is TGTGCCAGCAAAGAGACTAGCGGGGTTGGGGAGCTGTTTTTT.

The V and J genes are TRBV4-3 and TRBJ2-1, with D maybe TRBD2 (6 bases). Germline V gives CDR1 LGHNA, CDR2 YSLEER. V shed 0 bases and J shed 3 bases, with 9 bases lying between them. CDR3 length equals 15 residues. The CDR3 spells CASSQEASDYNEQFF. The CDR3 DNA reads as TGCGCCAGCAGCCAAGAGGCTAGCGACTACAATGAGCAGTTCTTC.

The chain employs TRBV27 and TRBJ2-7; D call uncertain. There are 12 residues in the CDR3. Trimming cost V 3 bases and J 5 bases, with 8 bases left between them. Looked up from germline, CDR1 is MNHEY and CDR2 is SMNVEV (reference sequence). DNA for the CDR3: TGTGCCAGCAGTTTTGGTAGCAACGAGCAGTACTTC. Translating it yields CASSFGSNEQYF.

This rearrangement joins TRBV6-5 to TRBJ2-2; weak D call: TRBD2 (6 bases). Trimming cost V 6 bases and J 5 bases, with 10 bases left between them. The CDR3 has 13 amino acids. The V gene's germline CDR1 is MNHEY and CDR2 SVGAGI. This CDR3 is CASSPSETGELFF. The CDR3 nucleotides read TGTGCCAGCAGCCCTAGCGAGACCGGGGAGCTGTTTTTT.

The chain links TRBV5-6 to TRBJ1-5; 10 positions agree with TRBD1. Germline V gene sequence: CDR1 SGHDT, CDR2 YYEEEE. The CDR3 extends over 19 amino acids. Trimming cost V 1 base and J 3 bases; bases outside gene matches: 13. CDR3 in amino acids: CASSLKPGQGPQLNQPQHF. The CDR3 DNA follows: TGTGCCAGCAGCTTGAAGCCGGGACAGGGGCCCCAACTCAATCAGCCCCAGCATTTT.

The rearrangement joins TRBV11-2 to TRBJ2-1; 13 nucleotides match TRBD2. Germline V lookup: CDR1 SGHAT, CDR2 FQNNGV. CDR3 size: 15 residues. With V trimmed by 7 bases and J by 6 bases, 6 bases remained unmatched. The CDR3 region is CASTPTSGGANEQFF. In DNA, the CDR3 is TGTGCCAGCACCCCCACTAGCGGGGGGGCCAATGAGCAGTTCTTC.